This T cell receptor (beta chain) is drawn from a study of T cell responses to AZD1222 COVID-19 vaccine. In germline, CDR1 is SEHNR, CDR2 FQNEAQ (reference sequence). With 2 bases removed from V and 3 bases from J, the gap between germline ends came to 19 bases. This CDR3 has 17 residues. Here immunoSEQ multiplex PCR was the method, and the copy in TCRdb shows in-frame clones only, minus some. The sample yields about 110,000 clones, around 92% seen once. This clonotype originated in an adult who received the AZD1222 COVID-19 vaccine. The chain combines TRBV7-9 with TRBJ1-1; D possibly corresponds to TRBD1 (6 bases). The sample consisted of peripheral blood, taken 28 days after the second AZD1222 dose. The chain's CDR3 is CASSLTGFLKSHTEAFF. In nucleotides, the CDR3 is TGTGCCAGCAGCTTAACAGGGTTTCTAAAATCCCACACTGAAGCTTTCTTT.